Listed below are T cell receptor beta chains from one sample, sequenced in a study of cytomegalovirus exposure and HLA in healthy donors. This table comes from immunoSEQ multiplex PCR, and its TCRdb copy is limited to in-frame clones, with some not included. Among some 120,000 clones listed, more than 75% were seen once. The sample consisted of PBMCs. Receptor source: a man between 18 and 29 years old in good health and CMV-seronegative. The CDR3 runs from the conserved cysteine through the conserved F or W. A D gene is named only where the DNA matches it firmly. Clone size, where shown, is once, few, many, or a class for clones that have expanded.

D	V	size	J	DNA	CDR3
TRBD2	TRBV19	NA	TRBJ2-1	TGTGCCAGTAGTATGGGACTATACTACAATGAGCAGTTCTTC	CASSMGLYYNEQFF
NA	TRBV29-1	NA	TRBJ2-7	TGCAGCGTTCTAACCGCCGTCCCTCCCTACGAGCAGTACTTC	CSVLTAVPPYEQYF
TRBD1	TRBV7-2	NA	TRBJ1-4	TGTGCCAGCAGCGTGAGACAGGGGATAGGTACTAATGAAAAACTGTTTTTT	CASSVRQGIGTNEKLFF
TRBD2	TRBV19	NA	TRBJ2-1	TGTGCCAGTAAAAGCGGGGGGGCCAATGAGCAGTTCTTC	CASKSGGANEQFF
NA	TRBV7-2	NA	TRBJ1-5	TGTGCCAGCAGCTTCCGGAGTGGCAATCAGCCCCAGCATTTT	CASSFRSGNQPQHF
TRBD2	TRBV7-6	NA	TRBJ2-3	TGTGCCAGCAGCCTGCTGACTAGCGGAGCCACAGATACGCAGTATTTT	CASSLLTSGATDTQYF
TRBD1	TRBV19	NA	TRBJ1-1	TGTGCCAGTAGTATAGGAACAGGGGGAAATGCTTTCTTT	CASSIGTGGNAFF
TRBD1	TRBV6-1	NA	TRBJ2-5	TGTGCCAGCAGTAGAAACAGGGGGGCACGAGAGACCCAGTACTTC	CASSRNRGARETQYF
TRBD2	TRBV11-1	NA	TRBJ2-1	TGTGCCAGCAGTCATCTAGCGGGGGGGCCCATTGAGCAGTTCTTC	CASSHLAGGPIEQFF
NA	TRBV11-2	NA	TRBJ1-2	TGTGCCAGCAGCAGGGGCCCCTTGGGCTACACCTTC	CASSRGPLGYTF
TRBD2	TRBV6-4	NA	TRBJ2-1	TGTGCCAGCAGCCGGGGACTAGCGGGATACAATGAGCAGTTCTTC	CASSRGLAGYNEQFF
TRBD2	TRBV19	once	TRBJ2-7	TGTGCCAGTAGTATCCAAGGACTAGCGGGGGGAAAGTCCTACGAGCAGTACTTC	CASSIQGLAGGKSYEQYF
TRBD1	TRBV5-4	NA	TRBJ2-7	TGTGCCAGCAGCCGGGACAGAGATTACGAGCAGTACTTC	CASSRDRDYEQYF
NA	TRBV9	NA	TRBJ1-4	TGTGCCAGCAGCGTAGATGGGGGGACTAATGAAAAACTGTTTTTT	CASSVDGGTNEKLFF
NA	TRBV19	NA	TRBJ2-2	TGTGCCAGTAGTACCTACAGGGTAACCGGGGAGCTGTTTTTT	CASSTYRVTGELFF
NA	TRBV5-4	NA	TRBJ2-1	TGTGCCAGCAGCTTGGTCTCGTACAATGAGCAGTTCTTC	CASSLVSYNEQFF
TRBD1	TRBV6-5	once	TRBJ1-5	TGTGCCAGCAGCACCGGGACAGGGGCCTTTCATTTT	CASSTGTGAFHF
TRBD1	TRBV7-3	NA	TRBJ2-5	TGTGCCAGCAGCTCAAACAGGGGGGAGACCCAGTACTTC	CASSSNRGETQYF
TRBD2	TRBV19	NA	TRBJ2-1	TGTGCCAGTCGTCTGACGGGGGGATTGAATAAGCAGTTCTTC	CASRLTGGLNKQFF
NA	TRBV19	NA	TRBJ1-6	TGTGCCAGTAGTATTGCACAGGGCAATAATTCACCCCTCCACTTT	CASSIAQGNNSPLHF
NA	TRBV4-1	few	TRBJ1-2	TGCGCCAGCAGCCAGGTAACGGACTATGGCTACACCTTC	CASSQVTDYGYTF
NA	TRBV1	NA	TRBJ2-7	TGCACCAGCAGCCAAGATCCGGACGGGGGGGTCCCCCACGAGCAGTACTTC	CTSSQDPDGGVPHEQYF
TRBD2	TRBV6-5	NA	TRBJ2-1	TGTGCCAGCAGTTACAGCTGGACTAGCGGGGACGAGCAGTTCTTC	CASSYSWTSGDEQFF
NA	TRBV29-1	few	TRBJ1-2	TGCAGCGTTGGACAGAGTTACTATGGCTACACCTTC	CSVGQSYYGYTF
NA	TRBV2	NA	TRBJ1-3	TGTGCCAGCAGTTTGACAGGCCCCTCTGGAAACACCATATATTTT	CASSLTGPSGNTIYF
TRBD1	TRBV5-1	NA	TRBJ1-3	TGCGCCAGCAGCTCAGGGGGATCTGGAAACACCATATATTTT	CASSSGGSGNTIYF
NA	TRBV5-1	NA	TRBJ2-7	TGCGCCAGCAGCTTTTCCGATTTTTCAGGGTTAGGCGAGCAGTACTTC	CASSFSDFSGLGEQYF
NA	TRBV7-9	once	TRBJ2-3	TGTGCCAGCAGCGTCCAAAGGGCGGGGGCAGGGGATACGCAGTATTTT	CASSVQRAGAGDTQYF
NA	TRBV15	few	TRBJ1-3	TGTGCCACCAGCAGAGATCCGGGGGCTGGAAACACCATATATTTT	CATSRDPGAGNTIYF
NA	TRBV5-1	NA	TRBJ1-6	TGCGCCAGCAGCCCAACACGGAGGGGCTTAGGTTCACCCCTCCACTTT	CASSPTRRGLGSPLHF
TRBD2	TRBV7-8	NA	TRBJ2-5	TGTGCCAGCACGGGGGAGCGGGGTATGGGGGAGACCCAGTACTTC	CASTGERGMGETQYF
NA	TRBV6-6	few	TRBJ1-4	TGTGCCAGCAGTTACGAAGGGGGTGGTGAAAAACTGTTTTTT	CASSYEGGGEKLFF
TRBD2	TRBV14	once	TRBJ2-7	TGTGCCAGCAGCCGAGGACTAGGGCACTACGAGCAGTACTTC	CASSRGLGHYEQYF
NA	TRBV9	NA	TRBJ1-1	TGTGCCAGCAGCCCTCCTCGGGGGAACACTGAAGCTTTCTTT	CASSPPRGNTEAFF
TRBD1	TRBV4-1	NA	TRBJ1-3	TGCGCCAGCAGCCAGCCCGGGACAGTTGCTGGAAACACCATATATTTT	CASSQPGTVAGNTIYF
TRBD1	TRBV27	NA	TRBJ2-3	TGTGCCAGCAGTAACAGGGACAGTACCGATACGCAGTATTTT	CASSNRDSTDTQYF
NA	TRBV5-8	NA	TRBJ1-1	TGTGCCAGCACCCTTGGCCAGGGCGAGTTGAACACTGAAGCTTTCTTT	CASTLGQGELNTEAFF
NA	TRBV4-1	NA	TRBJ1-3	TGCGCCAGCAGCGTGGGGGGGTTCTATGGAAACACCATATATTTT	CASSVGGFYGNTIYF
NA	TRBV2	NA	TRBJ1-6	TGTGCCAGCAGTTATACGGGGGAAGCCTATAATTCACCCCTCCACTTT	CASSYTGEAYNSPLHF
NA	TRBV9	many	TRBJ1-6	TGTGCCAGCAGCGTCAACCAGATCCTCTCCTATAATTCACCCCTCCACTTT	CASSVNQILSYNSPLHF
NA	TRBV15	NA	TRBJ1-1	TGTGCCACCAGCAGAGTGTCAGAAGCTTTCTTT	CATSRVSEAFF